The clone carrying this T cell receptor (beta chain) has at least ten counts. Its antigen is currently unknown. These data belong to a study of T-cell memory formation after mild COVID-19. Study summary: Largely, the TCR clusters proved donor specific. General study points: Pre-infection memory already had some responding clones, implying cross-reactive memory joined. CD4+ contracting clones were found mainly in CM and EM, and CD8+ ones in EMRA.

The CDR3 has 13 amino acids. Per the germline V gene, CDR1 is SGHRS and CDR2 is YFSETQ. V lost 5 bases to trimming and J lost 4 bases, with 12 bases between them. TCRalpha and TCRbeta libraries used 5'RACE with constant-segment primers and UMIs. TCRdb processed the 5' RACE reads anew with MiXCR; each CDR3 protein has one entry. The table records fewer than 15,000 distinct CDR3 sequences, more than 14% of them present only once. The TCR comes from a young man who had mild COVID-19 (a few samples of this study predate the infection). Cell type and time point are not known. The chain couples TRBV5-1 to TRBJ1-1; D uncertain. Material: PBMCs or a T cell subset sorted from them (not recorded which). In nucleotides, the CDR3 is TGCGCCAGCAGAGATTTGATGGGCACTGAAGCTTTCTTT. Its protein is CASRDLMGTEAFF.